The 29 T cell receptor beta chains below come from one sample, sequenced in a study of molecular identifiers for immune sequencing clone quantification. TCRdb passed the PCR reads through MiXCR, listing each CDR3 protein once. This sample has over 550,000 distinct CDR3 sequences; roughly 27% occur once, and the top ten carry about 0.8%. The specimen sequenced was naive CD8+ T cells from blood, with Jurkat cell RNA spiked in. The subset: FACS-sorted CD8+CD4-CCR7+CD45RA+ naive T cells. These receptors originate from a human donor in good health. Some libraries in this study had Jurkat cell RNA spiked in.

This clonotype was found once. The V and J genes are TRBV27 and TRBJ2-7; D may be TRBD1 (7 bases). From germline, CDR1 is MNHEY and CDR2 SMNVEV (reference sequence). The CDR3 runs to 14 residues. V lost 2 bases to trimming and J lost 3 bases, with 11 bases between them. Here the CDR3 DNA reads TGTGCCAGCAGTTTACTCAGGGGGGACTACGAGCAGTACTTC. Its protein is CASSLLRGDYEQYF.

The gene calls are TRBV4-1 and TRBJ2-7, with 10 bases matching TRBD2. Looked up from germline, CDR1 is MGHRA and CDR2 is YSYEKL. The CDR3 sequence is 15 residues long. The ends lost 3 bases at V and 2 bases at J; junction bases unmatched: 4. The CDR3 here is CASSHRTSGTYEQYF. The DNA for the CDR3 is TGCGCCAGCAGCCACCGGACTAGCGGAACCTACGAGCAGTACTTC.

The rearrangement links TRBV6-2 or TRBV6-3 to TRBJ1-5; TRBD1 matches 9 bases. V was pared by 6 bases and J by 2 bases, with 14 bases of the junction left unmatched. The CDR3 is 18 residues long. The germline gives CDR1 MNHEY, CDR2 SVGEGT. CDR3 residues: CASRVPGQGAGGNQPQHF. CDR3 in DNA: TGTGCCAGCAGGGTACCGGGACAGGGCGCCGGGGGCAATCAGCCCCAGCATTTT.

For this clonotype: A much larger clonotype is one base distant, so this may be a read error. The chain has TRBV7-9 and TRBJ2-2; D not certain. The CDR3 runs 15 residues. The germline V gene encodes CDR1 SEHNR and CDR2 FQNEAQ (reference sequence). The CDR3 loop reads CASSHDTYATRELFF. CDR3 DNA sequence: TGTGCCAGCAGCCACGACACGTACGCCACCCGGGAGCTGTTTTTT.

This clonotype was counted a few times. This may arise from a read error, as a much more abundant clone is one base away. The conserved phenylalanine or tryptophan normally closing the CDR3 is absent here, so this likely arose from a read error. J is TRBJ2-7 and V is TRBV29-1; D might be TRBD1 (8 bases). Trimming took off 8 bases at V and 4 bases at J, with 15 bases between the two ends. Germline assignment: CDR1 SQVTM and CDR2 ANQGSEA. The CDR3 is 12 residues long. CDR3 region: CSITGGGYEQYS. Here the CDR3 DNA reads TGCAGCATTACAGGGGGAGGGTACGAGCAGTACTCC.

The CDR3 loop is CASSLMAGRGTGELFF. The CDR3 DNA follows: TGTGCCAGCAGTTTAATGGCAGGGCGCGGCACCGGGGAGCTGTTTTTT. V gene TRBV27 combines with J gene TRBJ2-2, with D possibly TRBD1 on 5 matching bases. V was cut by 2 bases and J by 4 bases, with 14 bases left in between. CDR3 length equals 16 residues. CDR1 and CDR2 from the germline V gene are MNHEY and SMNVEV (reference sequence).

The J gene is TRBJ2-1, the V gene TRBV12-3 or TRBV12-4, with a tentative D call TRBD2 (5 bases). The CDR3 is 13 residues long. V shed 5 bases and J shed 8 bases, with 13 bases lying between them. CDR3 amino acids: CASSATRYDEQFF. The CDR3 DNA follows: TGTGCCAGCAGTGCCACTAGATACGATGAGCAGTTCTTC.

The V and J genes are TRBV6-1 and TRBJ2-5, with TRBD2 identical over 11 bases. The J segment lost 3 bases and the V segment lost 2 bases, leaving 8 bases of the junction unmatched. Germline V lookup: CDR1 MNHNS, CDR2 SASEGT. CDR3 length equals 17 residues. The CDR3 here is CASSEFEGLAGEETQYF. The CDR3 DNA reads TGTGCCAGCAGTGAATTCGAAGGACTAGCGGGTGAAGAGACCCAGTACTTC.

This clonotype has just a few counts. The chain carries TRBV7-6 and TRBJ2-7, with TRBD1 identical over 8 bases. The germline V gene has CDR1 SGHVS and CDR2 FNYEAQ. The CDR3 has 17 amino acids. V lost 5 bases and J lost 0; bases outside the gene matches: 12. The CDR3 nucleotides are TGTGCCAGCAGCCCCATCCTCGACAGGGGCCCCTCCTACGAGCAGTACTTC. This gives the protein CASSPILDRGPSYEQYF.

The V call is TRBV4-3, the J call TRBJ2-7; D not resolved. Germline V gene lookup returns CDR1 LGHNA and CDR2 YSLEER. Deletions cut 0 bases from V and 2 bases from J, with 11 bases between. The CDR3 is made up of 15 amino acids. CDR3 coding DNA: TGCGCCAGCAGCCAAGAGCCCGGTTTGGCCTACGAGCAGTACTTC. Its protein is CASSQEPGLAYEQYF.

As for this clonotype: This sequence may be a read error, since a much larger clone differs from it by one base. The chain combines TRBV7-8 with TRBJ1-4, with 9 bases identical to TRBD1. The CDR3 totals 17 residues. The V gene's germline CDR1 is SGHVS and CDR2 FQNEAQ. The trim removed 1 base at V and 7 bases at J, leaving 10 bases unmatched. In DNA form, the CDR3 reads TGTGCCAGCAGCTTAGTAGCCCGACAGGGGGGGGTTGAAAAACTGTTTTTT. Translated: CASSLVARQGGVEKLFF. The whole variable domain, remainder taken from reference TRBV7-8 and TRBJ1-4, is GAGVSQSPRYKVAKRGQDVALRCDPISGHVSLFWYQQALGQGPEFLTYFQNEAQLDKSGLPSDRFFAERPEGSVSTLKIQRTQQEDSAVYLCASSLVARQGGVEKLFFGSGTQLSVL.

In this sample, this clonotype turned up many times. The chain couples TRBV21-1 to TRBJ1-5; TRBD1 is the table's D call and was not checked against the DNA. TRBV21-1 is noted as a pseudogene. CDR3 size: 16 residues. The CDR3 sequence: CASSLRDKSANQPQHF. CDR3 sequence (DNA): TGTGCCAGCAGCCTAAGGGACAAGAGTGCCAATCAGCCCCAGCATTTT.

The rearrangement uses TRBV4-1 and TRBJ2-5; D possibly uses TRBD1 or TRBD2 (6 bases each). With 1 base removed from V and 7 bases from J, the gap between germline ends came to 16 bases. This CDR3 has 15 residues. Germline V lookup: CDR1 MGHRA, CDR2 YSYEKL. The CDR3 sequence is CASSQVSSEGVTQYF. Written as DNA, the CDR3 is TGCGCCAGCAGCCAAGTGTCTAGCGAGGGGGTGACCCAGTACTTC.

V and J are TRBV29-1 and TRBJ2-7; D may be TRBD1 (5 bases). The V gene's germline CDR1 is SQVTM and CDR2 ANQGSEA. Trimming took 6 bases from V and 4 from J, leaving 16 bases between them. This CDR3 spans 13 amino acids. CDR3 nucleotides: TGCAGCGTCCGACAGTTTAGCTCTTACGAGCAGTACTTC. It encodes CSVRQFSSYEQYF.

A note on this clonotype: Germline and junction disagree at one end, which may indicate a read error. The chain carries TRBV4-1 and TRBJ1-6; D remains unclear. This CDR3 has 18 amino acids. From germline, CDR1 is MGHRA and CDR2 YSYEKL. The CDR3 region is CASSHALGHSSYNSPFHF. CDR3 DNA: TGCGCCAGCAGCCATGCCCTAGGGCACTCCTCCTATAATTCACCCTTCCACTTT.

The rearrangement uses TRBV27 and TRBJ2-2; possible D gene TRBD2, 5 bases. Trimming took off 5 bases at V and 4 bases at J, with 11 bases between the two ends. The CDR3 runs 14 residues. CDR1 and CDR2 (germline): MNHEY, SMNVEV (reference sequence). The CDR3 region is CASSMDAGTGELFF. The DNA for the CDR3 is TGTGCCAGCAGTATGGACGCGGGCACCGGGGAGCTGTTTTTT.

The table lists this clonotype with many counts. The chain recombines TRBV2 with TRBJ2-7; D is tentatively TRBD1 or TRBD2 (5 bases each). The ends were cut back, 2 bases at V and 13 bases at J, with 21 bases in the middle. The germline gives CDR1 SNHLY, CDR2 FYNNEI. This CDR3 has 14 amino acids. CDR3 in DNA: TGTGCCAGCAGTGAATGGGGGACGGGCCAGGAGGCATACTTC. Amino acid sequence: CASSEWGTGQEAYF.

The table lists this clonotype with a few counts. This chain uses TRBV19 with TRBJ2-7; 8 bases agree with TRBD1. The CDR3 loop spans 14 amino acids. Losses at the gene ends were 5 bases for V and 7 bases for J; bases not matched to a gene: 10. Germline V gene data show CDR1 as LNHDA and CDR2 as SQIVND (reference sequence). The CDR3 region has the DNA TGTGCCAGTAGTGCCCTACTGACAGGGGAAGAGCAGTACTTC. It encodes CASSALLTGEEQYF. Full variable domain (missing parts from reference TRBV19 and TRBJ2-7): DGGITQSPKYLFRKEGQNVTLSCEQNLNHDAMYWYRQDPGQGLRLIYYSQIVNDFQKGDIAEGYSVSREKKESFPLTVTSAQKNPTAFYLCASSALLTGEEQYFGPGTRLTVT.

Note on this clonotype: A single base separates this from a much larger clone, so it may be a read error. The V call is TRBV29-1, the J call TRBJ2-7; D is uncertain. The length of the CDR3 is 12 residues. Germline CDR1 is SQVTM and CDR2 is ANQGSEA. The CDR3 DNA sequence: TGCAGCGTTGCCGGGCTAACCTACGGGCAGTACTTC. It specifies CSVAGLTYGQYF.

At least ten counts were recorded for this clonotype. The chain employs TRBV7-6 and TRBJ2-7; TRBD2 agrees at 8 bases. With 6 bases clipped from V and 13 bases from J, the junction kept 11 bases outside the gene matches. The CDR3 has 12 amino acids. Germline CDR1 is SGHVS and CDR2 is FNYEAQ. The CDR3 DNA is TGTGCCAGCAGTCCGACGGGAGGGGCACACTACTTC. Protein product: CASSPTGGAHYF.

This clonotype was seen ten or more times. The chain carries TRBV20-1 and TRBJ1-6; D is undetermined. With 6 bases removed from V and 8 bases from J, the gap between germline ends came to 14 bases. This CDR3 spans 13 amino acids. Per germline, CDR1 DFQATT and CDR2 SNEGSKA (reference sequence). Here the CDR3 DNA reads TGCAGTGCCAAGTCAGATACCCATTCACCCCTCCACTTT. Translating gives CSAKSDTHSPLHF.

About this clonotype: The junction and the germline gene differ at one end; a read error may be behind it. The chain carries TRBV19 and TRBJ1-1; D is unclear. The germline CDR1 and CDR2 sequences are LNHDA and SQIVND (reference sequence). The CDR3 sequence is 13 residues long. Here the CDR3 DNA reads TGTGCCAGGAGTATTGGCTTTTCGGATGAAGCTTTCTTT. It yields the protein CARSIGFSDEAFF.

There are a few counts of this clonotype. The V and J genes are TRBV9 and TRBJ2-7; 12 bases match TRBD2. The CDR3 is made up of 14 amino acids. Per the germline V gene, CDR1 is SGDLS and CDR2 is YYNGEE. With 6 bases clipped from V and 5 bases from J, the junction kept 6 bases outside the gene matches. This chain's CDR3 is CASTGGLAGNEQYF. The CDR3 DNA sequence: TGTGCCAGCACCGGTGGACTAGCGGGAAACGAGCAGTACTTC.

This clonotype was seen a handful of times. The rearrangement uses TRBV6-2 or TRBV6-3 and TRBJ1-5, with 7 bases aligning to TRBD1. Germline trimming cut 2 bases from V and 4 bases from J; bases unmatched to any gene: 5. There are 15 residues in the CDR3. Germline CDR1 MNHEY, CDR2 SVGEGT. CDR3 in amino acids: CASSYPGQANQPQHF. CDR3 DNA: TGTGCCAGCAGTTACCCAGGACAGGCGAATCAGCCCCAGCATTTT.

The gene calls are TRBV7-8 and TRBJ1-4; 7 nucleotides line up with TRBD1. Germline trimming cut 5 bases from V and 4 bases from J; bases unmatched to any gene: 7. The CDR3 spans 15 residues. From germline, CDR1 is SGHVS and CDR2 FQNEAQ. The CDR3 coding sequence is TGTGCCAGCAGCCCCGGACAGGCTAGTAATGAAAAACTGTTTTTT. Translation: CASSPGQASNEKLFF. Full variable domain (rest looked up from reference TRBV7-8 and TRBJ1-4): GAGVSQSPRYKVAKRGQDVALRCDPISGHVSLFWYQQALGQGPEFLTYFQNEAQLDKSGLPSDRFFAERPEGSVSTLKIQRTQQEDSAVYLCASSPGQASNEKLFFGSGTQLSVL.

To note about this clonotype: A much more abundant neighbour one base away suggests this may be a read error. The rearrangement joins TRBV29-1 to TRBJ2-7; weak D call: TRBD1 (7 bases). The CDR3 runs to 18 residues. Germline V gene sequence: CDR1 SQVTM, CDR2 ANQGSEA. V lost 2 bases and J 3 bases, leaving 26 bases between the germline ends. CDR3 in amino acids: CSVESVARRGQTGYEQYF. CDR3 nucleotides: TGCAGCGTTGAAAGCGTGGCCAGGAGGGGGCAGACGGGCTACGAGCAGTACTTC.

This clonotype was seen more than once but under ten times. The rearrangement uses TRBV6-1 and TRBJ1-1; no definite D call. Germline-derived CDR1 and CDR2 are MNHNS and SASEGT. The V gene lost 7 bases and the J gene lost 1 base, with 19 bases spanning the gap. CDR3 length: 16 residues. CDR3: CASNRLSGVRNTEAFF. The CDR3 DNA reads as TGTGCCAGCAACCGATTGTCCGGCGTGAGGAACACTGAAGCTTTCTTT.

This clonotype has at least ten counts. The CDR3 DNA reads TGTGCCAGCAGCCCCTGGACAGGGGGACAAGAGACCCAGTACTTC. Translating gives CASSPWTGGQETQYF. The V and J genes are TRBV7-2 and TRBJ2-5; 10 bases match TRBD1. Germline V gives CDR1 SGHTA, CDR2 FQGNSA. V lost 5 bases and J lost 2; bases outside the gene matches: 5. CDR3 length equals 15 residues.

In regard to this clonotype: A read error may produce the germline difference seen at one junction end. As DNA, the CDR3 is TGCGCCAGCAGTCCCTCCCAGCAGGGGATACCAGATACGCCGTATTTT. This encodes CASSPSQQGIPDTPYF. The gene calls are TRBV4-3 and TRBJ2-3; TRBD1 is a possible D gene (6 bases). This CDR3 region has 16 residues. The germline gives CDR1 LGHNA, CDR2 YSLEER.